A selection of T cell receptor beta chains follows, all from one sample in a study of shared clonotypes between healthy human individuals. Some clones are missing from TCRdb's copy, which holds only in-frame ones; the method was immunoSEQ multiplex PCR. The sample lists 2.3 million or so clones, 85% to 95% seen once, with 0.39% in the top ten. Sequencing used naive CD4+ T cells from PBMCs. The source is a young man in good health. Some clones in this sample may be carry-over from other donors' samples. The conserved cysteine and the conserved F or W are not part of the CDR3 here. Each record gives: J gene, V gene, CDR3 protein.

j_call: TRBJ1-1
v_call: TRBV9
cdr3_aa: ASSVDPGSNTEAF

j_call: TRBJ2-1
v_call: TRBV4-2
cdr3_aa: ASSPQTSEPYNEQF

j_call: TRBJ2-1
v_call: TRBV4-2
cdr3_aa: ASSQWGTSAEDEQF

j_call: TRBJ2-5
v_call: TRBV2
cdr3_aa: ASSEALGGGETQY

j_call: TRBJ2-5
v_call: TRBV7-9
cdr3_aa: ASSERQYQETQY

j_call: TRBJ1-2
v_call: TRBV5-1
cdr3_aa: ASSQGQKGYGYT

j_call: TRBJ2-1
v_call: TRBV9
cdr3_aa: ASSPRQGAGNEQF

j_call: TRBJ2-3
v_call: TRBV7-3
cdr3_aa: ASSLTPLQAAVTDTQY

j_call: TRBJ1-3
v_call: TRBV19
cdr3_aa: ASSNGNTIY

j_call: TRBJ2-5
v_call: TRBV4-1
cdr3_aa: ASSQDIGAGETQY

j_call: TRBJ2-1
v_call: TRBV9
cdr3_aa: ASSVRLAPPNEQF

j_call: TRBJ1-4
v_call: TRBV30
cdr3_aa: AWRAWGGNEKLF

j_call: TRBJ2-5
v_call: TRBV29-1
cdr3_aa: SARASLTQGETQY

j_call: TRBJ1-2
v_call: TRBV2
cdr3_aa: ASREGIGIYGYT

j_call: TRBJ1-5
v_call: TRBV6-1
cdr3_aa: ATEVDAPGFQPQH